One TCR beta chain is described in this entry. CDR1 and CDR2 (germline): DFQATT, SNEGSKA (reference sequence). This CDR3 has 11 amino acids. Trimming took 3 bases from V and 7 from J, leaving 6 bases between them. This specimen comes from a study of memory CD4+ T cells and cytomegalovirus serostatus. Study at large: This sample comes from healthy Belgian adults, about nine CMV seropositive, about 23 seronegative.

The sort gate was single viable CD3+CD4+CD8-CD45RO+ cells for memory CD4+ T cells. Data came from immunoSEQ multiplex PCR; TCRdb stores just in-frame clones and leaves some out. In the table there are about 57,000 clones, over 75% of which are singletons. The V and J genes are TRBV20-1 and TRBJ2-2; no firm D call. The sample consisted of memory CD4+ T cells from blood. This receptor was taken from an adult in good health and CMV-seronegative. The DNA of the CDR3 is TGCAGTGCTAGGACCCTCGGGGAGCTGTTTTTT. Translation gives CSARTLGELFF.